Below are 21 T cell receptor beta chains sequenced from a single sample in a study of post-analysis software for immune sequencing data. Study results and caveats: About 5 TRBV segments occurring more often in patients than controls included TRBV5-6, TRBV5-1 and TRBV20-1.

Incorporated into the TCR beta cDNA libraries were unique molecular identifiers, which served to reduce PCR and sequencing biases. TCRdb redid the calling of the PCR reads with MiXCR, one entry per CDR3 protein. The sample shows 740,000 or so distinct CDR3 sequences, approximately 53% of them seen only once. Their target antigens are unknown. Sequenced: blood. These receptors were taken from a girl aged 10-17 years with multiple sclerosis.

The chain has TRBV29-1 and TRBJ2-1, with no clear D. Germline V lookup: CDR1 SQVTM, CDR2 ANQGSEA. Trimming took off 1 base at V and 1 base at J, with 11 bases between the two ends. The CDR3 contains 15 residues. The chain's CDR3 is CSVEGQEWSYNEQFF. Here the CDR3 DNA reads TGCAGCGTTGAAGGGCAGGAGTGGTCCTACAATGAGCAGTTCTTC.

The V gene is TRBV20-1, the J gene TRBJ2-5; 8 positions agree with TRBD2. V was clipped by 3 bases and J by 5 bases; unmatched bases: 5. The V gene's germline CDR1 is DFQATT and CDR2 SNEGSKA (reference sequence). The CDR3 contains 13 residues. CDR3 region: CSASLRGVETQYF. DNA of the CDR3: TGCAGTGCTAGTTTGCGGGGGGTGGAGACCCAGTACTTC.

The gene calls are TRBV7-9 and TRBJ2-1; 8 bases line up with TRBD1. The ends lost 0 bases at V and 6 bases at J; junction bases unmatched: 10. Germline V gene data show CDR1 as SEHNR and CDR2 as FQNEAQ (reference sequence). CDR3 size: 17 residues. The CDR3 DNA reads as TGTGCCAGCAGCTTAGCCGCGGACAGGGTGGGGGCCAATGAGCAGTTCTTC. Protein sequence: CASSLAADRVGANEQFF.

This chain links TRBV10-3 with TRBJ2-1; 8 nucleotides align to TRBD2. Germline trimming cut 0 bases from V and 5 bases from J; bases unmatched to any gene: 18. The germline gives CDR1 ENHRY, CDR2 SYGVKD. The CDR3 is 20 amino acids. In nucleotides, the CDR3 is TGTGCCATCAGTGAGTCCGGGCTGCGGGGCTCGGCGGGAGGTGACAATGAGCAGTTCTTC. It encodes CAISESGLRGSAGGDNEQFF.

J is TRBJ2-1 and V is TRBV15, with D hard to call. Germline-derived CDR1 and CDR2 are LNHNV and YYDKDF (reference sequence). Trimming left V 3 bases short and J 2 bases short, with 11 bases between. This CDR3 contains 15 residues. This CDR3 is CATSRGRGPYNEQFF. CDR3 DNA sequence: TGTGCCACCAGCAGGGGCAGAGGCCCCTACAATGAGCAGTTCTTC.

This clonotype has more than one count but fewer than ten. The chain joins TRBV15 to TRBJ2-5; D unresolved. With 4 bases removed from V and 11 bases from J, the gap between germline ends came to 14 bases. The CDR3 has 12 residues. Germline V CDR1 and CDR2: LNHNV, YYDKDF (reference sequence). CDR3 amino acids: CATSKALHEQYF. The CDR3 DNA is TGTGCCACCAGCAAGGCCCTACATGAGCAGTACTTC.

The V and J genes are TRBV5-8 and TRBJ1-2; possibly TRBD1 for D (6 bases). The CDR3 contains 16 residues. CDR1 and CDR2 from the germline V gene are SGHTS and YDEGEE. V gave up 4 bases and J gave up 6 bases, with 22 bases separating them. The CDR3: CASSAPAGYGGHGYTF. DNA of the CDR3: TGTGCCAGCAGCGCGCCGGCAGGGTATGGGGGCCATGGCTACACCTTC.

V and J are TRBV29-1 and TRBJ1-5; 9 nucleotides match TRBD1. The length of the CDR3 is 13 residues. The germline CDR1 and CDR2 sequences are SQVTM and ANQGSEA. V lost 6 bases, J lost 6 bases, and 6 bases stayed unmatched. The CDR3 DNA reads TGCAGCGTCCCGGGGACAGGGAGTCAGCCCCAGCATTTT. Its protein is CSVPGTGSQPQHF.

This chain uses TRBV12-3 or TRBV12-4 with TRBJ2-7; unclear D gene. V dropped 5 bases and J dropped 6 bases, with 11 bases sitting between them. The CDR3 runs 12 residues. The DNA of the CDR3 is TGTGCCAGCAGTGCCCGGTGGGCCGAGCAGTACTTC. Its protein is CASSARWAEQYF.

V usage is TRBV29-1 and J usage is TRBJ2-3, with D perhaps being TRBD1 or TRBD2 (5 bases each). The CDR3 contains 14 residues. Deletions cut 5 bases from V and 3 bases from J, with 15 bases between. Germline CDR1 is SQVTM and CDR2 is ANQGSEA. CDR3 in amino acids: CSVRGLLWTDTQYF. The CDR3 DNA is TGCAGCGTTCGGGGCCTCCTGTGGACAGATACGCAGTATTTT.

The V and J genes are TRBV7-2 and TRBJ2-4; D unclear. In germline, CDR1 is SGHTA, CDR2 FQGNSA. The CDR3 is made up of 13 amino acids. Trimming shortened V by 5 bases and J by 6 bases, and 11 bases separated the two germline ends. CDR3 amino acids: CASSPGAPNIQYF. The CDR3 bases are TGTGCCAGCAGCCCTGGCGCCCCAAACATTCAGTACTTC.

This chain joins TRBV18 and TRBJ2-7, with 8 bases aligning to TRBD1. CDR3 length equals 15 residues. CDR1 is KGHSH, CDR2 LQKENI, per germline. Trimming cost V 4 bases and J 7 bases; bases outside gene matches: 12. CDR3 loop: CASSQMQGASWEQYF. The CDR3 DNA reads as TGTGCCAGCTCACAGATGCAGGGGGCGAGTTGGGAGCAGTACTTC.

The chain couples TRBV5-5 to TRBJ2-4, with D tentatively TRBD1 or TRBD2 (5 bases each). This CDR3 is built from 16 residues. The germline V gene has CDR1 SGHKS and CDR2 YYEKEE (reference sequence). V was clipped by 5 bases and J by 0 bases, with 15 bases between them. The CDR3 reads CASRGDKGLAKNIQYF. CDR3 in DNA: TGTGCCAGCAGGGGAGACAAGGGGCTAGCCAAAAACATTCAGTACTTC.

The chain links TRBV5-1 to TRBJ2-5, with 9 bases that match TRBD1. The J call may be in error: the DNA end matches TRBJ2-7 better. CDR1 and CDR2 from the germline V gene are SGHRS and YFSETQ. The CDR3 has 14 amino acids. For the CDR3, the DNA is TGCGCCAGCAGCCTGGGACAGGGATTCCACGAGCAGTACTTC. This codes for CASSLGQGFHEQYF.

The chain combines TRBV5-6 with TRBJ2-3, with a possible D match to TRBD1 (6 bases). Per germline, CDR1 SGHDT and CDR2 YYEEEE. V gave up 2 bases and J gave up 0 bases, with 13 bases separating them. The CDR3 sequence is 16 residues long. CDR3 sequence (DNA): TGTGCCAGCAGCTTACCCGGGACACCTAGCACAGATACGCAGTATTTT. Protein sequence: CASSLPGTPSTDTQYF.

There are a few counts of this clonotype. The V call is TRBV29-1, the J call TRBJ1-1; D is perhaps TRBD1 (5 bases). CDR1 and CDR2 from the germline V gene are SQVTM and ANQGSEA. Trimming left V 7 bases short and J 1 base short, with 7 bases between. The CDR3 runs to 11 residues. The DNA of the CDR3 is TGCAGCGGGGGGGAGAACACTGAAGCTTTCTTT. Translating it yields CSGGENTEAFF.

This clonotype was detected a few times. The chain couples TRBV25-1 to TRBJ2-3; D remains ambiguous. Germline assignment: CDR1 MGHDK and CDR2 SYGVNS. V was trimmed by 4 bases and J by 2 bases, leaving 4 bases between them. The CDR3 consists of 12 residues. The CDR3, as DNA: TGTGCCAGCAGTGGCCTCACAGATACGCAGTATTTT. As protein: CASSGLTDTQYF.

There are a few counts of this clonotype. The chain employs TRBV6-5 and TRBJ2-7; D gene unclear. From germline, CDR1 is MNHEY and CDR2 SVGAGI. The V end was cut by 0 bases, the J end by 6 bases, with 15 bases between. The CDR3 is made up of 15 amino acids. In nucleotides, the CDR3 is TGTGCCAGCAGTTACTCAAGGCAGGCGTCTGGCGAGCAGTACTTC. This gives the protein CASSYSRQASGEQYF.

J is TRBJ1-1 and V is TRBV20-1; 7 bases agree with TRBD1. Germline CDR1 is DFQATT and CDR2 is SNEGSKA (reference sequence). CDR3 size: 15 residues. V shed 7 bases and J 8 bases; nucleotides not matched to a gene: 19. The CDR3 coding sequence is TGCAGTGAAGGGGCGAAGGGGGCGAAGCCCTCCGAAGCTTTCTTT. This translates into CSEGAKGAKPSEAFF.

The chain is built from TRBV27 and TRBJ1-1; D not resolved. CDR1 and CDR2 from the germline V gene are MNHEY and SMNVEV (reference sequence). The CDR3 spans 12 residues. V lost 5 bases and J lost 3, with 7 bases in between. CDR3 DNA: TGTGCCAGCAGTGGCCTGGACACTGAAGCTTTCTTT. Translating gives CASSGLDTEAFF.

The rearrangement links TRBV7-3 to TRBJ2-1, with TRBD2 matching 7 bases. V lost 1 base and J lost 12; bases outside the gene matches: 6. Germline V gives CDR1 SGHTA, CDR2 FQGTGA. The CDR3 spans 13 residues. CDR3 DNA: TGTGCCAGCAGCTTAAAGGCGGGAGTGGGGCAGTTCTTC. Amino acids: CASSLKAGVGQFF.